This passage covers 24 T cell receptor beta chains from one sample sequenced in a study of molecular identifiers for immune sequencing clone quantification. TCRdb re-derived calls from the PCR reads in MiXCR, one entry per CDR3 protein. The data contain over 600,000 distinct CDR3 sequences, nearly 20% of them singletons. Sample: naive CD8+ T cells from blood, with Jurkat cell RNA spiked in. Described subset: FACS-sorted CD8+CD4-CCR7+CD45RA+ naive T cells. These receptors were obtained from a human donor in good health. Some libraries in this study had Jurkat cell RNA spiked in.

Comment on this clonotype: This may be a read error, as it is one base from a much larger clone. The J gene is TRBJ2-1, the V gene TRBV27; 10 nucleotides line up with TRBD2. The CDR3 has 15 amino acids. CDR1 is MNHEY and CDR2 is SMNVEV in the germline V gene (reference sequence). DNA for the CDR3: TGTGCCAGCAGTTTTCTAGCGGGGGCTTACAATGAGCGGTTCTTC. This sequence encodes CASSFLAGAYNERFF.

The rearrangement uses TRBV4-3 and TRBJ2-2; D perhaps matches TRBD1 (6 bases). Trimming stripped 1 base from V and 3 bases from J, with 9 bases between. The CDR3 loop spans 15 amino acids. Germline-derived CDR1 and CDR2 are LGHNA and YSLEER. The CDR3 DNA is TGCGCCAGCAGCCAAGGGGGGCTATACACCGGGGAGCTGTTTTTT. Translation gives CASSQGGLYTGELFF.

This clonotype came up many times. This chain joins TRBV5-1 and TRBJ1-1; 7 nucleotides align to TRBD1. The CDR3 runs 13 residues. CDR1 SGHRS and CDR2 YFSETQ come from the germline V gene. J lost 5 bases, V lost 4 bases, and 5 bases had no gene match. CDR3 nucleotides: TGCGCCAGCAGCATGACAGGGTGGACTGAAGCTTTCTTT. Translating it yields CASSMTGWTEAFF.

This clonotype showed up just a few times. The V gene is TRBV19, the J gene TRBJ2-7; D tentatively reads TRBD1 or TRBD2 (5 bases each). Trimming stripped 8 bases from V and 4 bases from J, with 15 bases between. The CDR3 length is 13 residues. Germline V lookup: CDR1 LNHDA, CDR2 SQIVND (reference sequence). The CDR3 nucleotides are TGTGCCAGTCGCTCGGGACGGATGTACGAGCAGTACTTC. It codes for CASRSGRMYEQYF.

This clonotype was detected ten times or more. The V gene is TRBV14, the J gene TRBJ2-5; TRBD1 matches 7 bases. V shed 4 bases, J shed 10 bases, and the junction held 9 bases outside the gene matches. The CDR3 consists of 13 residues. The germline V gene encodes CDR1 SGHDN and CDR2 FVKESK. The CDR3 DNA follows: TGTGCCAGCAGCCCAATAAACAGGGGAAGCCAGTACTTC. As protein: CASSPINRGSQYF.

The V and J genes are TRBV20-1 and TRBJ2-1, with 13 bases lining up with TRBD2. The CDR3 spans 16 residues. The junction had 11 bases not matched to a gene; V was cut back by 6 bases and J by 6 bases. Germline V gene data show CDR1 as DFQATT and CDR2 as SNEGSKA (reference sequence). The DNA for the CDR3 is TGCAGTGCAAGGATCGGGGGACTAGCGGGAACCAATGAGCAGTTCTTC. The encoded protein is CSARIGGLAGTNEQFF.

This clonotype occurred many times. J is TRBJ1-2 and V is TRBV15, with TRBD1 matching 10 bases. V lost 0 bases to trimming and J lost 6 bases; unmatched junction nucleotides: 13. From germline, CDR1 is LNHNV and CDR2 YYDKDF (reference sequence). This CDR3 spans 18 amino acids. The CDR3 nucleotides are TGTGCCACCAGCAGAGAACTGGGACAGGGGATCTGGAAGGATGGCTACACCTTC. Translation gives CATSRELGQGIWKDGYTF.

This clonotype was counted only a few times. Mismatch with germline at one junction end may stem from a read error. The rearrangement links TRBV13 to TRBJ2-7; no reliable D call. Per germline, CDR1 PRHDT and CDR2 FYEKMQ (reference sequence). The CDR3 has 12 residues. This CDR3 is CASSLGPDEQHF. The CDR3 bases are TGTGCCAGCAGCTTAGGACCGGACGAGCAGCACTTC.

Regarding this clonotype: With a much larger clone just one base away, this may be a read error. This sequence joins TRBV19 and TRBJ2-1; 8 bases are a match to TRBD1. Germline V gene lookup returns CDR1 LNHDA and CDR2 SQIVND (reference sequence). The CDR3 extends over 16 amino acids. The CDR3 protein is CASSTGTGLSNNEQFF. CDR3 bases: TGTGCCAGTAGTACCGGGACAGGACTCTCCAACAATGAGCAGTTCTTC.

This clonotype occurred many times. The chain uses TRBV20-1 and TRBJ1-1; perhaps TRBD1 as D (5 bases). This CDR3 spans 16 amino acids. The V gene lost 0 bases and the J gene lost 0 bases, with 14 bases spanning the gap. Germline assignment: CDR1 DFQATT and CDR2 SNEGSKA (reference sequence). The CDR3 region has the DNA TGCAGTGCTAGAGATAGAGTGGGGCTAATGAACACTGAAGCTTTCTTT. It specifies CSARDRVGLMNTEAFF.

This clonotype has just a few counts. A single base separates this from a much larger clone, so it may be a read error. The chain employs TRBV5-1 and TRBJ1-1; perhaps TRBD1 as D (6 bases). V gave up 1 base and J gave up 0 bases, with 13 bases separating them. The CDR3 loop spans 16 amino acids. The germline V gene has CDR1 SGHRS and CDR2 YFSETQ. CDR3 DNA: TGCGCCAGCAGCTTGTACGACCAGGGGATGAACACTGAAGCTTTCTTT. Protein sequence: CASSLYDQGMNTEAFF.

In its sample, this clonotype was seen a few times. The rearrangement links TRBV28 to TRBJ2-7; TRBD1 agrees at 9 bases. Germline trimming cut 4 bases from V and 9 bases from J; bases unmatched to any gene: 7. Germline V gives CDR1 MDHEN, CDR2 SYDVKM. This CDR3 is built from 13 residues. This chain's CDR3 is CASSYTTGGLQYF. The CDR3 DNA reads as TGTGCCAGCAGTTACACAACAGGGGGCCTGCAGTACTTC.

This clonotype was recorded a few times. The chain carries TRBV7-7 and TRBJ2-5; TRBD1 is a possible D gene (6 bases). Trimming stripped 6 bases from V and 5 bases from J, with 13 bases between. This CDR3 comprises 13 residues. Germline V gene data show CDR1 as SSHAT and CDR2 as FNYEAQ (reference sequence). Written as DNA, the CDR3 is TGTGCCAGCAGTTACAGGGTTGGGGAGACCCAGTACTTC. As protein: CASSYRVGETQYF. The full variable domain, with the rest looked up from reference TRBV7-7 and TRBJ2-5, is GAGVSQSPRYKVTKRGQDVTLRCDPISSHATLYWYQQALGQGPEFLTYFNYEAQPDKSGLPSDRFSAERPEGSISTLTIQRTEQRDSAMYRCASSYRVGETQYFGPGTRLLVL.

This clonotype was observed at least ten times. The chain employs TRBV9 and TRBJ1-4; no clear D gene. Trimming shortened V by 0 bases and J by 6 bases, and 18 bases separated the two germline ends. This CDR3 comprises 17 residues. The germline gives CDR1 SGDLS, CDR2 YYNGEE. The CDR3, as DNA: TGTGCCAGCAGCGTAGGAAGTCAGGCTCCTAAGGATGAAAAACTGTTTTTT. Protein product: CASSVGSQAPKDEKLFF.

This clonotype came up many times. This chain links TRBV19 with TRBJ1-2; unclear D gene. CDR3 length: 13 amino acids. Looked up from germline, CDR1 is LNHDA and CDR2 is SQIVND (reference sequence). Trimming removed 10 bases from V and 2 bases from J, with 14 bases in between. The CDR3 region is CATRREANYGYTF. The DNA of the CDR3 is TGTGCCACCCGAAGGGAAGCGAACTATGGCTACACCTTC.

To note about this clonotype: The junction shows a germline mismatch at one end, possibly a read error. This chain links TRBV20-1 with TRBJ2-1; D ambiguous. Germline-derived CDR1 and CDR2 are DFQATT and SNEGSKA (reference sequence). This CDR3 region has 15 residues. The CDR3 protein is CSASTRPSSYNEQLF. CDR3 bases: TGCAGTGCTAGTACCAGGCCGAGCTCCTACAATGAGCAGCTCTTC.

Of note for this clonotype: Given a much more abundant clone one base away, this may be a read error. The chain joins TRBV4-1 to TRBJ2-3; D remains ambiguous. The CDR3 consists of 15 residues. Germline lookup yields CDR1 MGHRA and CDR2 YSYEKL. This chain's CDR3 is CASSQVYYSQDTLYF. The CDR3 DNA sequence: TGCGCCAGCAGCCAAGTTTATTATTCACAAGATACGCTGTATTTT.

A note on this clonotype: The junction does not match germline at one end; this may be a read error. This chain links TRBV7-2 with TRBJ2-7; D is undetermined. Germline values: CDR1 SGHTA, CDR2 FQGNSA. The CDR3 has 13 residues. The CDR3 region has the DNA TGTGCCGGCAGCTTAGACCTCTCCTACGAGCAGTACTTC. Its translation is CAGSLDLSYEQYF.

The chain joins TRBV10-3 to TRBJ1-3; no definite D call. This CDR3 has 11 amino acids. Trimming took off 4 bases at V and 9 bases at J, with 7 bases between the two ends. CDR1 ENHRY and CDR2 SYGVKD come from the germline V gene. The CDR3 nucleotides are TGTGCCATCAGTGGGGGTGGCACCATATATTTT. Its protein product is CAISGGGTIYF.

With respect to this clonotype: This may be a read error, as it is one base from a much larger clone. The chain carries TRBV27 and TRBJ2-7; no clear D. The CDR3 consists of 18 residues. Germline CDR1 reads MNHEY; CDR2 reads SMNVEV (reference sequence). CDR3 nucleotides: TGTGCCAGCAGTCCTCTTGGGCCCGGGCGTCAACACTCCTACGAGCAGTGCTTC. Amino acids: CASSPLGPGRQHSYEQCF.

This clonotype was detected only a few times. The J gene is TRBJ2-7, the V gene TRBV7-2; 10 positions agree with TRBD1. The CDR3 consists of 15 residues. Germline assignment: CDR1 SGHTA and CDR2 FQGNSA. After removal of 5 bases from V and 1 base from J, the junction contained 5 bases not matched to a gene. The CDR3, as DNA: TGTGCCAGCAGCGAAGGGACAGGGGCTTCCTACGAGCAGTACTTC. It is translated as CASSEGTGASYEQYF.

This clonotype occurred many times. J is TRBJ2-7 and V is TRBV30, with D unresolved. The CDR3 has 10 amino acids. Germline values: CDR1 GTSNPN, CDR2 SVGIG (reference sequence). Trimming stripped 5 bases from V and 4 bases from J, with 6 bases between. CDR3 in DNA: TGTGCCTGGGAGGAATACGAGCAGTACTTC. Protein product: CAWEEYEQYF. The whole variable domain, remainder taken from reference TRBV30 and TRBJ2-7, is SQTIHQWPATLVQPVGSPLSLECTVEGTSNPNLYWYRQAAGRGLQLLFYSVGIGQISSEVPQNLSASRPQDRQFILSSKKLLLSDSGFYLCAWEEYEQYFGPGTRLTVT.

This clonotype was counted at least ten times. In DNA, the CDR3 is TGTGCCAGCAGCTCATTACTAGCGGGCGCCGGGGAGACCCAGTACTTC. Protein product: CASSSLLAGAGETQYF. The V gene is TRBV7-9, the J gene TRBJ2-5, with 9 positions matching TRBD2. V gave up 4 bases and J gave up 5 bases; unmatched junction bases: 11. The CDR3 extends over 16 amino acids. Germline V CDR1 and CDR2: SEHNR, FQNEAQ (reference sequence).

This clonotype was found many times. The chain carries TRBV12-3 or TRBV12-4 and TRBJ1-2; perhaps TRBD1 as D (6 bases). V was trimmed by 1 base and J by 2 bases, leaving 8 bases between them. The CDR3 has 14 residues. The chain's CDR3 is CASSLDQGNYGYTF. The CDR3 region has the DNA TGTGCCAGCAGTTTAGATCAGGGGAACTATGGCTACACCTTC.